The rows below give T cell receptor beta chains drawn from one sample of a study of Ad26.COV2.S vaccination and SARS-CoV-2 variants. Profiling relied on immunoSEQ multiplex PCR, and the TCRdb table lists in-frame clones only, not all of them. The sample contains about 350,000 clones, 80% to 90% of which appear only once. Source: peripheral blood, taken in a trial of Ad26.COV2.S vaccine versus placebo. The receptors derive from a person aged 18-60 years who received the Ad26.COV2.S COVID-19 vaccine or a placebo. Both conserved end residues are trimmed from each CDR3. Clone size is shown for a subset of rows, as once, few, many or a class of expanded clone.

TRBJ2-3 TRBV5-5 - ASSLARGGGDTQY
TRBJ2-7 TRBV7-2 - ASSWGEGPYEQY
TRBJ1-1 TRBV25-1 once ASRTGHKAF
TRBJ2-7 TRBV6-1 - ASSEGSSYEQY
TRBJ2-7 TRBV7-9 - ASSPNGGLRDEQY
TRBJ2-1 TRBV2 - ASIEASGHPDEQF
TRBJ1-3 TRBV10-3 - AISGSTGGTSGNTIY
TRBJ1-6 TRBV6-6 - ASSSREYNSPLH
TRBJ1-6 TRBV7-9 - ASSLPRTDLNNSPLH
TRBJ1-2 TRBV21-1 many ASSKSERDTRHDGYT
TRBJ2-3 TRBV7-9 few ASRGDSHTDTQY
TRBJ1-6 TRBV27 - ASSSSQGRDSPLH
TRBJ1-3 TRBV5-1 - ASSPPGGDGNTIY
TRBJ1-2 TRBV5-1 - ASREDSFPTEANYGYT
TRBJ2-5 TRBV5-1 - ASSLVVGFSQETQY
TRBJ1-2 TRBV9 - ASSGNPQGRNYYGYT
TRBJ1-1 TRBV18 - ASSPYPDREGTEAF
TRBJ2-1 TRBV27 - ATSRGGTSPSSYNEQF
TRBJ1-2 TRBV12-3/TRBV12-4 - ASSLVQGNGYT
TRBJ1-4 TRBV4-1 - ASSQDRGTNEKLF
TRBJ1-6 TRBV2 - ANRDTVNSPLH
TRBJ1-2 TRBV4-1 - ASSQEKGAYGGYT
TRBJ1-4 TRBV5-1 - ASSLGPNEKLF
TRBJ1-2 TRBV6-6 - ASSYDRDGYT
TRBJ2-1 TRBV27 few ASSSEGPYNEQF
TRBJ2-1 TRBV11-2 - ASRLAGGASEQF
TRBJ2-7 TRBV11-3 - ASSFEGNSYEQY
TRBJ2-2 TRBV5-4 - ASSPGTGSGELF
TRBJ1-3 TRBV27 - ASSPGGNTIY
TRBJ2-3 TRBV9 once ASSPLRGGDTQY
TRBJ1-2 TRBV3-1/TRBV3-2 - ASSQGTGGWDGYT
TRBJ1-1 TRBV6-5 - ASRRTGVRTEAF
TRBJ1-2 TRBV18 - ASSPSGVSMIENRGYT
TRBJ1-1 TRBV7-9 once ASSLGTGTEAF
TRBJ1-1 TRBV3-1/TRBV3-2 - ASSQADRDREAF
TRBJ1-1 TRBV7-6 - ASSLWENTEAF
TRBJ2-7 TRBV11-1 - ASSIQGYEQY
TRBJ1-6 TRBV15 once ATSRESNSPLH
TRBJ2-6 TRBV29-1 - SVETTGSGANVLT
TRBJ2-1 TRBV9 - ASSARLAAYNEQF
TRBJ2-2 TRBV27 - ASSSPGLSTGELF
TRBJ1-3 TRBV27 - ASSLTPGTIGNTIY
TRBJ2-7 TRBV11-2 - ASSTPPVLRGPPYEQY
TRBJ1-6 TRBV19 - ASNLEERGTPLH
TRBJ1-1 TRBV4-1 - ASSQGGFEAF
TRBJ1-2 TRBV19 - ASSIGLGNGYT
TRBJ2-2 TRBV5-6 - ASSLGQVTGELF
TRBJ1-5 TRBV7-9 once ASSLTGDYSNQPQH